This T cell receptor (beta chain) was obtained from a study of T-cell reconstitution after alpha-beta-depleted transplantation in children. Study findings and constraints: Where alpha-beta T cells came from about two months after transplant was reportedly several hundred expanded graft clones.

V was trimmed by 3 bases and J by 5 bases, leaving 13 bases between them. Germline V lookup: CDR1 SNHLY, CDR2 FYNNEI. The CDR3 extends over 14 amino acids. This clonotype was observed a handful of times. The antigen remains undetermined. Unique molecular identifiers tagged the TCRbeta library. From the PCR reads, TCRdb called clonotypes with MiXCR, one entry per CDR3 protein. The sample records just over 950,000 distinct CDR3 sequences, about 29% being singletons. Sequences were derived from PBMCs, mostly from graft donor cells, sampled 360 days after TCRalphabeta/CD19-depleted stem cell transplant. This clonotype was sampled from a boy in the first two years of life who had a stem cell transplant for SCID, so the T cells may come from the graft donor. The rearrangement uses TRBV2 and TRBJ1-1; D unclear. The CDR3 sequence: CASSDYFGGTEAFF. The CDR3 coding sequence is TGTGCCAGCAGTGATTATTTCGGCGGGACTGAAGCTTTCTTT. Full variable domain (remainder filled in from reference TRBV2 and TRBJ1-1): EPEVTQTPSHQVTQMGQEVILRCVPISNHLYFYWYRQILGQKVEFLVSFYNNEISEKSEIFDDQFSVERPDGSNFTLKIRSTKLEDSAMYFCASSDYFGGTEAFFGQGTRLTVV.